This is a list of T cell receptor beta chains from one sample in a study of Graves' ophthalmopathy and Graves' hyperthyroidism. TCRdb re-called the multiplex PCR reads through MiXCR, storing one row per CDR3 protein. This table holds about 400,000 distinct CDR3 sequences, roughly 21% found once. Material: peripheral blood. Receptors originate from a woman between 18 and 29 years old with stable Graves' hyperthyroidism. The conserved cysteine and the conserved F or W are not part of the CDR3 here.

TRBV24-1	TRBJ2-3	ATQGRADTQY
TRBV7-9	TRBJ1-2	ASSKPHYGYT
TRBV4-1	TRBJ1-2	ASSPSRDREYGYT
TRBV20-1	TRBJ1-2	SGGLTENGYT
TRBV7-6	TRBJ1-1	AIGLVLLVGLNTEAF
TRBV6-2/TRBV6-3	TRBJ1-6	ASSKLRQGANSPLH
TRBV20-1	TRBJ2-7	SARDNSGAGYEQY
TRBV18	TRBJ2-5	ASSPAGRETQY
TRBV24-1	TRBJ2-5	ATSHTGEGETQY
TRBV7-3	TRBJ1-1	ASSSGVYTEAF
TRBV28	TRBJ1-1	ASSPQQGSTEAF
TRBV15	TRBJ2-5	ATSRGDSTGETQY
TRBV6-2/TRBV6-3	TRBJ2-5	ASSRTFETQY
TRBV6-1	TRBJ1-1	ASSEHPAGNTEAF
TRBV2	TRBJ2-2	ASSVRAGNTGELF
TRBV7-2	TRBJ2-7	ASSIPGLAVLEQY
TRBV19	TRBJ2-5	ASSNQGRETQY
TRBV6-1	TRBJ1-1	ASSEFGGEAF
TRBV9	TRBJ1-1	ASSVDRDTEAF
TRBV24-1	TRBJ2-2	ATSDLGQGGSGELF
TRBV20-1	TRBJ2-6	SARGSGTSGASVLT
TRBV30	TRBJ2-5	AWEMGQGKQETQY
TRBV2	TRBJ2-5	ASMGLAEETQY
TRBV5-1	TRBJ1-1	ASSLRGSGVSRRLNTEAF
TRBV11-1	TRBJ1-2	ASSPNPRDNGYT
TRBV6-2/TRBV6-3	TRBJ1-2	ASSYRPSGTDLSNYGYT
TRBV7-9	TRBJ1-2	ASSSRDLDLSGYT
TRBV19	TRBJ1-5	ASSIGVSNQPQH
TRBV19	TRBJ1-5	ASSNQGPDQPQH
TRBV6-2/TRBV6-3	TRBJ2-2	ASSYTSGTGELF
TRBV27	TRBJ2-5	ASGALAGASWTQY
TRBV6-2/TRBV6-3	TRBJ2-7	ASSFTGTGYYEQY
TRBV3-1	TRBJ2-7	ASSQDTLAYEQY
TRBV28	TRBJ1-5	ASSRSGVGNQPQH
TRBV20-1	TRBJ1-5	SAIEDRGRRPQH
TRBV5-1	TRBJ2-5	ASSPSRASSETQY
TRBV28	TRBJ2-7	ASSYGLAGTYEQY
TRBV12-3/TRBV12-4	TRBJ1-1	ASSLRLANTDAF
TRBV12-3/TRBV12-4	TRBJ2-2	ASNLGGNENGELF
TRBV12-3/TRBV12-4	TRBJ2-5	ASRSGAGVVETQY
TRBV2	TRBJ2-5	ASSQDRGETQY
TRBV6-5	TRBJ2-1	ASGTYSSYNEKF
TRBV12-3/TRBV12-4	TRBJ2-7	ASRPDRGSPQNEQY
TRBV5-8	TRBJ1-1	ASWGRVSEAF
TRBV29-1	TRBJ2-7	SVVPPGDEQY
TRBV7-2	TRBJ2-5	ATNLGLAGAETQY
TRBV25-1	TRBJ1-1	ASSIRSGQGATEAF
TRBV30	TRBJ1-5	AWSTGSNQPQH
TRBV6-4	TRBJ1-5	ASSDRPSAQPQH
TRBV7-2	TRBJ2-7	ASSPGTPYSYEQY
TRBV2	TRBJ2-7	ASRYLAGPYEQY